The rows below give T cell receptor beta chains drawn from one sample of a study of regulatory T cells in long-lasting Graves disease. TCRdb fed the multiplex PCR reads into MiXCR, producing one record per CDR3 protein. This table holds 400,000 to 500,000 distinct CDR3 sequences, about a sixth found once. This sample was also put to use in a study of T cells in Graves' hyperthyroidism and ophthalmopathy.

The material was peripheral blood mononuclear cells (PBMCs), obtained at new diagnosis, from a patient treated with antithyroid drugs. Source of these receptors: a woman in her thirties with Graves disease. CDR3s include the opening cysteine and the closing phenylalanine or tryptophan. The D gene is left open where the match is weak. The listing skips clone size in some rows; elsewhere it reads once, few, many or a size class.

v_gene	d_gene	abundance	j_gene	CDR3nt	CDR3aa
TRBV27	TRBD1	many	TRBJ2-1	TGTGCCAGCAGTATTTCGGGACAGGGGGCTTATGAGCAGTTCTTC	CASSISGQGAYEQFF
TRBV19	TRBD2	.	TRBJ2-2	TGTGCCAGTAGTAAGCTGGGACTAGCCATCGGGGAGCTGTTTTTT	CASSKLGLAIGELFF
TRBV7-3	.	many	TRBJ2-3	TGTGCCAGCAGCTTAACGGCAGGACTACCCACAGATACGCAGTATTTT	CASSLTAGLPTDTQYF
TRBV7-9	TRBD2	.	TRBJ2-1	TGTGCCAGCAGCTTCAATAGCGGGAGCTCGTCGCAGTTCTTC	CASSFNSGSSSQFF
TRBV28	.	many	TRBJ1-2	TGTGCCAGCAGTGGAAGGGTGAACTATGGCTACACCTTC	CASSGRVNYGYTF
TRBV19	.	few	TRBJ2-1	TGTGCCAGTAGTATACTAGGATCTGAGCAGTTCTTC	CASSILGSEQFF
TRBV2	TRBD2	many	TRBJ2-1	TGTGCCAGCGATGAAGGGCTAGCGGCCTACAATGGGCAGTTCTTC	CASDEGLAAYNGQFF
TRBV7-2	.	many	TRBJ1-1	TGTGCCAGCAGCTTAATGGTGAACTCTGAAGCTTTCTTT	CASSLMVNSEAFF
TRBV20-1	TRBD1	.	TRBJ1-2	TGCAGTGCTAGTCAGGGGGCAGACTATGGCTACACCTTC	CSASQGADYGYTF
TRBV12-3/TRBV12-4	.	many	TRBJ2-4	TGTGCCAGCAGTTTGGGTAGGAACATTCAGTACTTC	CASSLGRNIQYF
TRBV5-4	.	many	TRBJ2-5	TGTGCCAGCAGCCCGAGGCGGGGCAGCCAAGAGACCCAGTACTTC	CASSPRRGSQETQYF
TRBV6-4	.	.	TRBJ2-2	TGTGCCAGCAGTGCGGACTACCCGAACACCGGGGAGCTGTTTTTT	CASSADYPNTGELFF
TRBV28	.	many	TRBJ2-3	TGTGCCAGCAGTTTATTCAGGTCCACAGATACGCAGTATTTT	CASSLFRSTDTQYF
TRBV19	TRBD1	.	TRBJ2-1	TGTGCCACGCGGGCCGGGACAGGGGTTGGCAATGAGCAGTTCTTC	CATRAGTGVGNEQFF
TRBV10-3	.	many	TRBJ2-1	TGTGCCATCAGCCAGGGGGGCGAGCAGTTCTTC	CAISQGGEQFF
TRBV6-2/TRBV6-3	TRBD1	many	TRBJ2-7	TGTGCCAGCAGTGCCCGGGACAGGGGAATCGGCGAGCAGTACTTC	CASSARDRGIGEQYF
TRBV27	TRBD1	few	TRBJ2-5	TGTGCCAGCAGGAGGACAGGGGTCGGCGAGACCCAGTACTTC	CASRRTGVGETQYF
TRBV30	TRBD2	many	TRBJ2-5	TGTGCCTGGAGTGGGACTAGTCGGGAGACCCAGTACTTC	CAWSGTSRETQYF
TRBV27	.	.	TRBJ2-1	TGTGCCACCCGGAGGGCACTAGCAAACAATGAGCAGTTCTTC	CATRRALANNEQFF
TRBV7-9	.	many	TRBJ2-1	TGTGCCAGCAGCTTAAGTGGGTGGGAGAGGTACAATGAGCAGTTCTTC	CASSLSGWERYNEQFF
TRBV18	.	many	TRBJ1-5	TGTGCCAGCTCATCCCAGGGAGGCAATCAGCCCCAGCATTTT	CASSSQGGNQPQHF
TRBV28	TRBD1	.	TRBJ2-5	TGTGCCAGCAGTTTAGGTCTGGGACAGGGGGCAGAGACCCAGTACTTC	CASSLGLGQGAETQYF
TRBV7-9	TRBD2	.	TRBJ2-2	TGTGCCAGCAGCTTATTGGGAGGGAGACCGGCCTACTTGACCGGGGAGCTGTTTTTT	CASSLLGGRPAYLTGELFF
TRBV6-1	TRBD1	many	TRBJ1-2	TGTGCCACCGAACAGGGGAATGGCTACACCTTC	CATEQGNGYTF
TRBV20-1	TRBD2	.	TRBJ2-5	TGCAGTGCTAGATTATTTGTTGCCGGGACTAGAGTCCAAGAGACCCAGTACTTC	CSARLFVAGTRVQETQYF
TRBV7-2	.	many	TRBJ2-4	TGTGCCAGCAGCTTAGGAGGTTCGGATAACATTCAGTACTTC	CASSLGGSDNIQYF
TRBV7-9	.	.	TRBJ1-4	TGTGCCAGCAGCTCGGACAGAGCAACTAATGAAAAACTGTTTTTT	CASSSDRATNEKLFF
TRBV7-9	.	.	TRBJ1-6	TGTGCCAGCAGCTTACTTGGTGACACGGTCGGGGCACCCCTCCACTTT	CASSLLGDTVGAPLHF
TRBV29-1	.	.	TRBJ2-2	TGCAGCGTGGGAGACAGAGGTAACACCGGGGAGCTGTTTTTT	CSVGDRGNTGELFF
TRBV5-6	.	many	TRBJ2-7	TGTGCCAGCAGCCGAGGCTGGGAGCAGTACTTC	CASSRGWEQYF
TRBV7-6	.	.	TRBJ2-7	TGTGCCAGCAGCTCAGCGAACAGAGCAGTAGACAACGAGCAGTACTTC	CASSSANRAVDNEQYF
TRBV28	.	many	TRBJ2-1	TGTGCCAGCAGTTTACTCTCGTTCGGACGGAGCTACAATGAGCAGTTCTTC	CASSLLSFGRSYNEQFF
TRBV7-6	TRBD1	many	TRBJ1-1	TGTGCCAGCAGCCTCGGACAGGGGAGGGGGGTGACTGAAGCTTTCTTT	CASSLGQGRGVTEAFF
TRBV5-1	TRBD1	many	TRBJ2-5	TGCGCCAGCAGCCGCGGACAGGGGAAACCAGAGACCCAGTACTTC	CASSRGQGKPETQYF
TRBV2	.	few	TRBJ1-5	TGTGCCAGCGCCCGGGAGGGAGGCAATCAGCCCCAGCATTTT	CASAREGGNQPQHF
TRBV9	TRBD1	many	TRBJ2-1	TGTGCCAGCAGCGTAGAGGGCAGGGGGAATGAGCAGTTCTTC	CASSVEGRGNEQFF
TRBV4-3	TRBD2	.	TRBJ2-4	TGCGCCAGCAGCCGCGGACTAGACGAAAACATTCAGTACTTC	CASSRGLDENIQYF
TRBV20-1	.	.	TRBJ2-7	TGCAGTGCTCACCTAGCAGCAGCGACCTACGAGCAGTACTTC	CSAHLAAATYEQYF
TRBV7-9	.	many	TRBJ2-7	TGTGCCAGCAGCGAGGACAGCTCCTACGAGCAGTACTTC	CASSEDSSYEQYF
TRBV6-5	.	many	TRBJ2-7	TGTGCCAGCAGTTCCGTAGAGCCCTACGAGCAGTACTTC	CASSSVEPYEQYF